The source of this T cell receptor beta chain is a study of T cell responses to AZD1222 COVID-19 vaccine. About this clone itself: Its antigen is still unknown.

Study-wide results and caveats: Donors were chiefly white British, with a greater number of females, and clonal diversity was perhaps underestimated.

V was pared by 0 bases and J by 5 bases, with 17 bases between. This CDR3 spans 17 amino acids. Germline CDR1 reads SGHKS; CDR2 reads YYEKEE (reference sequence). Libraries were prepared by immunoSEQ multiplex PCR; TCRdb keeps only in-frame clonotypes and omits some of them. The data hold about 150,000 clones, with just over 90% observed a single time. Sequencing was performed on peripheral blood, taken 28 days after the second AZD1222 dose. This receptor was obtained from an adult who received the AZD1222 COVID-19 vaccine. The chain joins TRBV5-5 to TRBJ1-4; TRBD1 is a possible D gene (6 bases). The CDR3 sequence: CASSLGGGRGPNEKLFF. Here the CDR3 DNA reads TGTGCCAGCAGCTTGGGTGGTGGTCGGGGGCCGAATGAAAAACTGTTTTTT. Supplemented by reference TRBV5-5 and TRBJ1-4, the full variable domain reads DAGVTQSPTHLIKTRGQQVTLRCSPISGHKSVSWYQQVLGQGPQFIFQYYEKEERGRGNFPDRFSARQFPNYSSELNVNALLLGDSALYLCASSLGGGRGPNEKLFFGSGTQLSVL.